Listed below are T cell receptor beta chains from one sample, sequenced in a study of T cell repertoires in cytomegalovirus infection. A single record per CDR3 protein comes from TCRdb applying MiXCR to the reads. This sample carries about 490,000 distinct CDR3 sequences, about 11% of them seen once, and the ten largest clones take 10%. The specimen was PBMCs. The receptors originated from a human donor in good health (CMV status not recorded). Some clones in this sample may be carry-over from other donors' samples. Both conserved end residues are part of each CDR3. Each record gives: J gene, V gene, clone size, D gene, CDR3 protein, CDR3 DNA. The D gene is left open where the match is weak. Clone size is shown for a subset of rows, as once, few, many or a class of expanded clone.

j_gene: TRBJ2-7
v_gene: TRBV7-9
abundance: many
d_gene: .
CDR3aa: CASSGGQLPYEQYF
CDR3nt: TGTGCCAGCAGCGGCGGACAGTTACCCTACGAGCAGTACTTC

j_gene: TRBJ2-7
v_gene: TRBV6-5
abundance: few
d_gene: TRBD1
CDR3aa: CASSYVGTGGFEQYF
CDR3nt: TGTGCCAGCAGTTACGTTGGGACAGGGGGCTTTGAGCAGTACTTC

j_gene: TRBJ1-2
v_gene: TRBV5-1
abundance: few
d_gene: TRBD1
CDR3aa: CASSSRTGEYGYTF
CDR3nt: TGCGCCAGCAGCTCCCGGACAGGGGAATATGGCTACACCTTC

j_gene: TRBJ2-5
v_gene: TRBV3-1
abundance: .
d_gene: .
CDR3aa: CASSHSGEGGDSQYF
CDR3nt: TGTGCCAGCAGCCATAGCGGAGAGGGGGGGGATTCCCAGTACTTC

j_gene: TRBJ2-1
v_gene: TRBV6-1
abundance: many
d_gene: TRBD1
CDR3aa: CASRGQGNYNEQFF
CDR3nt: TGTGCCAGCCGGGGACAGGGCAATTACAATGAGCAGTTCTTC

j_gene: TRBJ1-6
v_gene: TRBV10-3
abundance: few
d_gene: .
CDR3aa: CAISESLERGSPLHF
CDR3nt: TGTGCCATCAGTGAGTCGTTAGAAAGGGGCTCACCCCTCCACTTT

j_gene: TRBJ2-4
v_gene: TRBV28
abundance: many
d_gene: TRBD2
CDR3aa: CASSVLAGVVKNIQYF
CDR3nt: TGTGCCAGCAGCGTACTAGCGGGAGTTGTCAAAAACATTCAGTACTTC

j_gene: TRBJ2-5
v_gene: TRBV28
abundance: many
d_gene: .
CDR3aa: CASAQGRETQYF
CDR3nt: TGTGCCAGCGCGCAGGGTCGTGAGACCCAGTACTTC

j_gene: TRBJ1-1
v_gene: TRBV3-1
abundance: many
d_gene: .
CDR3aa: CASSPSQANTEAFF
CDR3nt: TGTGCCAGCAGCCCCAGCCAGGCGAACACTGAAGCTTTCTTT

j_gene: TRBJ1-5
v_gene: TRBV7-2
abundance: many
d_gene: .
CDR3aa: CASSPSGGQPQHF
CDR3nt: TGTGCCAGCAGCCCCTCTGGAGGCCAGCCCCAGCATTTT

j_gene: TRBJ1-2
v_gene: TRBV7-2
abundance: many
d_gene: TRBD1
CDR3aa: CASSSDRGSYGYTF
CDR3nt: TGTGCCAGCAGCTCAGACAGGGGGAGTTATGGCTACACCTTC

j_gene: TRBJ1-1
v_gene: TRBV28
abundance: few
d_gene: .
CDR3aa: CASSGQIGGPHGTEAFF
CDR3nt: TGTGCCAGCAGTGGCCAAATCGGGGGCCCACACGGGACTGAAGCTTTCTTT

j_gene: TRBJ1-1
v_gene: TRBV3-1
abundance: .
d_gene: .
CDR3aa: CASSQHGRNTEAFF
CDR3nt: TGTGCCAGCAGCCAACACGGAAGGAACACTGAAGCTTTCTTT

j_gene: TRBJ2-3
v_gene: TRBV5-6
abundance: .
d_gene: TRBD2
CDR3aa: CASSGGTSGSPGAQYF
CDR3nt: TGTGCCAGCAGCGGCGGGACTAGCGGGAGCCCCGGGGCGCAGTATTTT

j_gene: TRBJ1-5
v_gene: TRBV10-3
abundance: once
d_gene: .
CDR3aa: CAISVGRADQPQHF
CDR3nt: TGTGCCATCAGTGTCGGGAGGGCAGATCAGCCCCAGCATTTT

j_gene: TRBJ1-1
v_gene: TRBV6-1
abundance: many
d_gene: TRBD1
CDR3aa: CASSEAGTGVSEAFF
CDR3nt: TGTGCCAGCAGTGAGGCCGGGACAGGGGTATCTGAAGCTTTCTTT

j_gene: TRBJ1-4
v_gene: TRBV28
abundance: few
d_gene: .
CDR3aa: CASISTGSPEELFF
CDR3nt: TGTGCCAGCATTTCGACAGGATCACCTGAAGAACTGTTTTTT

j_gene: TRBJ1-3
v_gene: TRBV11-2
abundance: few
d_gene: .
CDR3aa: CASSLWDKSSGNTIYF
CDR3nt: TGTGCCAGCAGCTTATGGGACAAGAGCTCTGGAAACACCATATATTTT

j_gene: TRBJ2-7
v_gene: TRBV7-6
abundance: many
d_gene: .
CDR3aa: CASSLDARSSYEQYF
CDR3nt: TGTGCCAGCAGCCTTGACGCGCGAAGCTCCTACGAGCAGTACTTC

j_gene: TRBJ2-3
v_gene: TRBV10-3
abundance: many
d_gene: .
CDR3aa: CAISELTGTLAADTQYF
CDR3nt: TGTGCCATCAGTGAGCTAACTGGGACTTTAGCTGCAGATACGCAGTATTTT

j_gene: TRBJ2-7
v_gene: TRBV7-6
abundance: many
d_gene: TRBD2
CDR3aa: CASSSIPYILAGASYEQYF
CDR3nt: TGTGCCAGCAGCTCTATACCGTACATACTAGCGGGGGCCTCCTACGAGCAGTACTTC

j_gene: TRBJ2-1
v_gene: TRBV19
abundance: many
d_gene: TRBD2
CDR3aa: CASIGGTFNNEQFF
CDR3nt: TGTGCCAGTATCGGGGGGACTTTCAACAATGAGCAGTTCTTC

j_gene: TRBJ1-3
v_gene: TRBV24-1
abundance: many
d_gene: TRBD1
CDR3aa: CAIPGQGGRNTIYF
CDR3nt: TGTGCCATTCCCGGACAGGGCGGCAGAAACACCATATATTTT

j_gene: TRBJ2-5
v_gene: TRBV5-5
abundance: many
d_gene: .
CDR3aa: CASSLLTGQETQYF
CDR3nt: TGTGCCAGCAGCTTATTGACAGGACAGGAGACCCAGTACTTC

j_gene: TRBJ1-6
v_gene: TRBV3-1
abundance: many
d_gene: .
CDR3aa: CASSQVGTNSPLHF
CDR3nt: TGTGCCAGCAGCCAAGTCGGGACCAATTCACCCCTCCACTTT

j_gene: TRBJ1-5
v_gene: TRBV3-1
abundance: .
d_gene: .
CDR3aa: CASSHIGQPQHF
CDR3nt: TGTGCCAGCAGCCATATTGGCCAGCCCCAGCATTTT

j_gene: TRBJ2-5
v_gene: TRBV5-4
abundance: .
d_gene: .
CDR3aa: CASSLPFRGLEETQYF
CDR3nt: TGTGCCAGCAGCTTACCGTTCCGAGGGCTGGAAGAGACCCAGTACTTC

j_gene: TRBJ2-2
v_gene: TRBV29-1
abundance: .
d_gene: TRBD2
CDR3aa: CSVNRASGSATGELFF
CDR3nt: TGCAGCGTAAACAGGGCGAGCGGGAGTGCTACCGGGGAGCTGTTTTTT

j_gene: TRBJ2-5
v_gene: TRBV7-6
abundance: many
d_gene: .
CDR3aa: CASSLLDRTYQETQYF
CDR3nt: TGTGCCAGCAGCCTCCTAGACAGGACGTACCAAGAGACCCAGTACTTC

j_gene: TRBJ1-1
v_gene: TRBV19
abundance: few
d_gene: .
CDR3aa: CASSMDNQKEAFF
CDR3nt: TGTGCCAGTAGTATGGACAATCAGAAGGAAGCTTTCTTT

j_gene: TRBJ1-5
v_gene: TRBV7-2
abundance: .
d_gene: .
CDR3aa: CASSLLWTGATQHF
CDR3nt: TGTGCCAGCAGCTTACTATGGACCGGGGCAACCCAGCATTTT

j_gene: TRBJ1-1
v_gene: TRBV6-2/TRBV6-3
abundance: few
d_gene: .
CDR3aa: CASSWANFVNTEAFF
CDR3nt: TGTGCCAGCAGTTGGGCCAATTTCGTGAACACTGAAGCTTTCTTT

j_gene: TRBJ2-7
v_gene: TRBV19
abundance: few
d_gene: TRBD1
CDR3aa: CASSTPGQGSSYEQYF
CDR3nt: TGTGCCAGTAGTACACCGGGACAGGGGAGTTCCTACGAGCAGTACTTC

j_gene: TRBJ2-5
v_gene: TRBV9
abundance: few
d_gene: TRBD1
CDR3aa: CASSFRDSETQYF
CDR3nt: TGTGCCAGCAGCTTTCGGGACAGCGAGACCCAGTACTTC

j_gene: TRBJ2-1
v_gene: TRBV9
abundance: .
d_gene: .
CDR3aa: CASSVPSGGPYNEQFF
CDR3nt: TGTGCCAGCAGCGTTCCCTCGGGGGGCCCGTACAATGAGCAGTTCTTC

j_gene: TRBJ1-1
v_gene: TRBV20-1
abundance: many
d_gene: TRBD1
CDR3aa: CSASGTGAGTEAFF
CDR3nt: TGCAGTGCTTCTGGGACAGGGGCGGGCACTGAAGCTTTCTTT

j_gene: TRBJ1-5
v_gene: TRBV10-3
abundance: few
d_gene: TRBD1
CDR3aa: CAISEVDWTGTPSNQPQHF
CDR3nt: TGTGCCATCAGTGAGGTCGACTGGACAGGGACTCCATCCAATCAGCCCCAGCATTTT

j_gene: TRBJ2-7
v_gene: TRBV6-8
abundance: .
d_gene: .
CDR3aa: CASSLQAMEYF
CDR3nt: TGTGCCAGCAGTCTACAGGCCATGGAGTACTTC

j_gene: TRBJ2-3
v_gene: TRBV6-1
abundance: .
d_gene: .
CDR3aa: CASSDIGGPTDTQYF
CDR3nt: TGTGCCAGCAGTGATATTGGGGGGCCCACAGATACGCAGTATTTT

j_gene: TRBJ2-2
v_gene: TRBV4-1
abundance: many
d_gene: .
CDR3aa: CASSQITQGGVFF
CDR3nt: TGCGCCAGCAGCCAAATTACACAAGGAGGGGTGTTTTTT

j_gene: TRBJ2-2
v_gene: TRBV14
abundance: few
d_gene: .
CDR3aa: CASRSSTGATGELFF
CDR3nt: TGTGCCAGCAGAAGCAGCACGGGGGCCACCGGGGAGCTGTTTTTT

j_gene: TRBJ2-5
v_gene: TRBV28
abundance: many
d_gene: .
CDR3aa: CASSSRALQETQYF
CDR3nt: TGTGCCAGCAGTTCCAGGGCTTTACAAGAGACCCAGTACTTC